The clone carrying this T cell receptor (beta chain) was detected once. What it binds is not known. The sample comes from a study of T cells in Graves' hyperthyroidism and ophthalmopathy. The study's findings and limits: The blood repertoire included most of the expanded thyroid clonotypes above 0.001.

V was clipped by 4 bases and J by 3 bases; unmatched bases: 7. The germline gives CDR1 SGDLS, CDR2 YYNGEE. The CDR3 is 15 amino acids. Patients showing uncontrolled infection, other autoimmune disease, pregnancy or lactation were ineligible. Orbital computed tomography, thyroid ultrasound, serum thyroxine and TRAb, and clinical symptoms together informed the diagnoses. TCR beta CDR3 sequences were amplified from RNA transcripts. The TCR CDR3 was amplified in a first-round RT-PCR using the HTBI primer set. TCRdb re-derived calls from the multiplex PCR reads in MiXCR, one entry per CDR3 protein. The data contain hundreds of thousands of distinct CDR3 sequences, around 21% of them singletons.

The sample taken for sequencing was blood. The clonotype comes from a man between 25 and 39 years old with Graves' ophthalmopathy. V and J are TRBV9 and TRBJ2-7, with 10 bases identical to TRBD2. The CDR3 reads CASSQAGTSDYEQYF. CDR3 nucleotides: TGTGCCAGCAGCCAAGCCGGGACTAGCGACTACGAGCAGTACTTC. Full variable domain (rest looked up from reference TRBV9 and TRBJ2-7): DSGVTQTPKHLITATGQRVTLRCSPRSGDLSVYWYQQSLDQGLQFLIQYYNGEERAKGNILERFSAQQFPDLHSELNLSSLELGDSALYFCASSQAGTSDYEQYFGPGTRLTVT.